This record looks at one T cell receptor (beta chain) sequence and its context. Its antigen is not identified. Germline V gene lookup returns CDR1 LNHDA and CDR2 SQIVND (reference sequence). V shed 9 bases and J 5 bases; nucleotides not matched to a gene: 8. CDR3 size: 14 residues. The sample belongs to a study of regulatory T cells in long-lasting Graves disease. Background on the study: A definition of persistent Graves' disease required over 5 years of antithyroid drugs plus positive TSH receptor antibodies. Study observations and caveats: Persistent disease showed a preference for TRBV28, TRBJ1-2 and TRBJ2-5.

For TCR beta, libraries came from iRepertoire HTBI primers and Arm-PCR of CDR3 regions. TCRdb processed the multiplex PCR reads anew with MiXCR; each CDR3 protein has one entry. This table holds under 450,000 distinct CDR3 sequences, around 22% found once. Regarding time point: persistent/refractory GD, antithyroid drugs over 5 years with positive TRAb. Researchers made the TCR library from RNA that was extracted from PBMCs. With EDTA tubes as the receptacles, approximately 10 milliliters of peripheral blood were drawn. The clonotype comes from a female donor with Graves disease. The rearrangement uses TRBV19 and TRBJ2-2, with 8 bases lining up with TRBD2. Here the sequenced sample was peripheral blood mononuclear cells (PBMCs), taken when the disease was refractory, from a patient treated with antithyroid drugs. The chain's CDR3 is CASRTSGETGELFF. The DNA of the CDR3 is TGTGCCAGCCGTACTAGCGGAGAGACCGGGGAGCTGTTTTTT.